Reported below is one TCR beta chain. Its specificity is unknown. These data come from a study of T cells in Graves' hyperthyroidism and ophthalmopathy. RNA transcripts were the template for amplifying TCR beta CDR3 regions. The HTBI set primed first-round TCR CDR3 RT-PCR. MiXCR, applied by TCRdb to the multiplex PCR reads, yields one record per CDR3 protein. The table has roughly 420,000 distinct CDR3 sequences, roughly an eighth seen once. Study results and caveats: Onset of ophthalmopathy came a median roughly 6.4 months after the model predicted it. Expanded thyroid clonotypes (above 0.001) were mostly also found in blood.

Graves' hyperthyroidism was deemed stable absent ophthalmopathy progression within 18 months. Germline V CDR1 and CDR2: MNHNS, SASEGT. The CDR3 extends over 14 amino acids. V lost 3 bases and J lost 3, with 9 bases in between. The sequencing sample was made of blood. The source is a woman younger than 35 with Graves' hyperthyroidism. The rearrangement uses TRBV6-1 and TRBJ1-5; D is possibly TRBD1 (5 bases). The DNA of the CDR3 is TGTGCCAGCAGTGACCAGGGCCTCAATCAGCCCCAGCATTTT. This encodes CASSDQGLNQPQHF.